The 18 T cell receptor beta chains presented below share a single source sample, sequenced in a study of blood T cell repertoires in COVID-19 (dated by TCRdb to about 2020). Library method: the immunoSEQ multiplex PCR assay. Not all clones reach the TCRdb copy of this immuneACCESS table, which keeps in-frame sequences only. Checked studies attribute under half of the gap to unresolved V genes and leave the rest unexplained. The sample table records 300,000 to 400,000 clones; approximately 87% of these occur just once. The ten largest clonotypes hold about 6% of the sample. Source material: peripheral blood. The receptors were gathered from a woman aged 45-59 years with COVID-19, enrolled during active disease.

This CDR3 is CASSQEGRGRYTEAFF. The CDR3 coding sequence is TGTGCCAGCAGCCAAGAGGGCAGGGGGCGGTACACTGAAGCTTTCTTT. The genes are TRBV3-1 (or the pseudogene TRBV3-2) and TRBJ1-1; 8 nucleotides agree with TRBD1. Germline lookup yields CDR1 LGHDT and CDR2 YNNKEL (reference sequence). CDR3 size: 16 residues. The junction had 6 bases not matched to a gene; V was cut back by 0 bases and J by 3 bases.

This chain links TRBV24-1 with TRBJ2-2; a possible D gene is TRBD2 (6 bases). The germline gives CDR1 KGHDR, CDR2 SFDVKD. Trimming pared 1 base from V and 4 bases from J, leaving 6 bases between. The CDR3 loop spans 14 amino acids. The CDR3 region is CATSDFSGTGELFF. The CDR3 DNA sequence: TGTGCCACCAGTGATTTTAGCGGCACCGGGGAGCTGTTTTTT.

The rearrangement joins TRBV2 to TRBJ2-7; the match to TRBD2 covers 10 bases. The germline gives CDR1 SNHLY, CDR2 FYNNEI. The V segment lost 8 bases and the J segment 4 bases; nucleotides outside the gene matches: 5. The CDR3 sequence is 13 residues long. In DNA, the CDR3 is TGTGCCAGCCTTACTAGCGGGACATACGAGCAGTACTTC. Translated, it gives CASLTSGTYEQYF.

The chain has TRBV2 and TRBJ1-4, with D possibly TRBD1 on 5 matching bases. CDR1 and CDR2 (germline): SNHLY, FYNNEI. Trimming removed 7 bases at V and 7 bases at J, with 16 bases between. The CDR3 length is 14 residues. The CDR3 nucleotides read TGTGCCAGCACAACAGGCTCGTTACCTGAAAAACTGTTTTTT. Amino acid sequence: CASTTGSLPEKLFF.

This chain uses TRBV5-1 with TRBJ2-2; 12 positions match TRBD1. The germline CDR1 and CDR2 sequences are SGHRS and YFSETQ. The CDR3 is made up of 15 amino acids. The J segment lost 4 bases and the V segment lost 4 bases, leaving 2 bases of the junction unmatched. CDR3 protein: CASSRDRGPTGELFF. The CDR3 DNA sequence: TGCGCCAGCAGCCGGGACAGGGGGCCCACCGGGGAGCTGTTTTTT.

The V gene is TRBV5-1, the J gene TRBJ2-2, with 10 bases aligning to TRBD2. Germline assignment: CDR1 SGHRS and CDR2 YFSETQ. The CDR3 contains 17 residues. V was clipped by 3 bases and J by 3 bases; unmatched bases: 8. CDR3 protein: CASSSPGLAGDTGELFF. The CDR3 DNA sequence: TGCGCCAGCAGCTCCCCTGGCCTAGCGGGAGACACCGGGGAGCTGTTTTTT.

The gene calls are TRBV19 and TRBJ2-1; maybe TRBD2 (6 bases). Trimming removed 4 bases at V and 10 bases at J, with 11 bases between. This CDR3 is 12 amino acids long. Germline lookup yields CDR1 LNHDA and CDR2 SQIVND (reference sequence). The CDR3 DNA follows: TGTGCCAGTAGTAGCGGGGCATGGGAGCAGTTCTTC. This translates into CASSSGAWEQFF.

The rearrangement joins TRBV15 to TRBJ1-6; TRBD1 agrees at 9 bases. Looked up from germline, CDR1 is LNHNV and CDR2 is YYDKDF (reference sequence). J was trimmed by 6 bases and V by 4 bases; bases with no gene match: 10. The CDR3 covers 17 residues. CDR3 loop: CATSMPGGDRANSPLHF. The DNA of the CDR3 is TGTGCCACCAGCATGCCCGGGGGGGACAGGGCTAATTCACCCCTCCACTTT.

CDR3 sequence reads: CASSYSTGQGIDTEAFF. In nucleotides, the CDR3 is TGTGCCAGCAGTTACTCGACGGGACAGGGGATCGACACTGAAGCTTTCTTT. This chain links TRBV6-2 or TRBV6-3 with TRBJ1-1; 10 nucleotides align to TRBD1. Trimming at V came to 0 bases and at J to 3 bases, leaving 7 bases not matched to a gene. Germline V gene sequence: CDR1 MNHEY, CDR2 SVGEGT. CDR3 length: 17 amino acids.

The chain couples TRBV24-1 to TRBJ2-1; 11 bases map to TRBD2. The CDR3 is 16 residues long. Germline V lookup: CDR1 KGHDR, CDR2 SFDVKD. Germline trimming cut 3 bases from V and 7 bases from J; bases unmatched to any gene: 7. CDR3 nucleotide sequence: TGTGCCACCAGTGATGGGGGGACTAGCGGTAAAAATGAGCAGTTCTTC. Translating gives CATSDGGTSGKNEQFF.

V usage is TRBV5-1 and J usage is TRBJ2-3, with D unclear. Per the germline V gene, CDR1 is SGHRS and CDR2 is YFSETQ. This CDR3 is built from 17 residues. V was shortened by 0 bases and J by 4 bases, with 18 bases between the two germline ends. The CDR3, as DNA: TGCGCCAGCAGCTTGGCCTCCGGAGCCCCTGGGTCAGATACGCAGTATTTT. This translates into CASSLASGAPGSDTQYF.

The chain is built from TRBV29-1 and TRBJ1-1, with 9 bases that match TRBD1. CDR1 is SQVTM, CDR2 ANQGSEA, per germline. Trimming removed 4 bases from V and 7 bases from J; junction bases left unmatched: 1. The CDR3 extends over 11 amino acids. The CDR3 DNA sequence: TGCAGCGTTGGACAGGGGGGTGAAGCTTTCTTT. It codes for CSVGQGGEAFF.

V is TRBV5-1 and J is TRBJ1-3; the D is unclear. CDR1 is SGHRS, CDR2 YFSETQ, per germline. Trimming pared 5 bases from V and 0 bases from J, leaving 15 bases between. The CDR3 runs to 16 residues. The CDR3 bases are TGCGCCAGCAGACCCGAATCCCTGAGCTCTGGAAACACCATATATTTT. This translates into CASRPESLSSGNTIYF.

This sequence joins TRBV6-4 and TRBJ2-2; D is unclear. CDR1 and CDR2 (germline): MRHNA, SNTAGT. With 8 bases removed from V and 1 base from J, the gap between germline ends came to 11 bases. This CDR3 has 14 amino acids. For the CDR3, the DNA is TGTGCCAGCTCTGCGGAGAGGAACACCGGGGAGCTGTTTTTT. It yields the protein CASSAERNTGELFF.

The chain recombines TRBV18 with TRBJ2-1; 9 nucleotides agree with TRBD1. The CDR3 length is 17 residues. Germline V gene data show CDR1 as KGHSH and CDR2 as LQKENI. V dropped 3 bases and J dropped 2; count of bases not matched to a gene: 8. CDR3 DNA: TGTGCCAGCTCACCGAAGGACAGGGGAGGTACCTACAATGAGCAGTTCTTC. Its protein is CASSPKDRGGTYNEQFF.

The chain carries TRBV7-2 and TRBJ2-1; D possibly corresponds to TRBD1 (7 bases). The V end lost 5 bases, the J end lost 8 bases, and 16 bases lay between the germline ends. The germline V gene encodes CDR1 SGHTA and CDR2 FQGNSA. The CDR3 extends over 14 amino acids. The CDR3 nucleotides are TGTGCCAGCAGCCCGGAGGGGGCGGTCGATGAGCAGTTCTTC. Residues: CASSPEGAVDEQFF.

The V and J genes are TRBV6-4 and TRBJ2-3; 7 nucleotides match TRBD2. V lost 4 bases and J lost 6; bases outside the gene matches: 4. CDR1 and CDR2 from the germline V gene are MRHNA and SNTAGT. The CDR3 runs to 13 residues. The CDR3 coding sequence is TGTGCCAGCAGTGGGCAGGGAGGGGATACGCAGTATTTT. Translated: CASSGQGGDTQYF.

On this clone: Other DNA sequences within the sample encode an identical CDR3. CDR3 residues: CASSLGAGYTF. The DNA for the CDR3 is TGCGCCAGCAGCTTGGGGGCTGGCTACACCTTC. V is TRBV5-1 and J is TRBJ1-2; D is uncertain. Germline assignment: CDR1 SGHRS and CDR2 YFSETQ. V lost 0 bases, J lost 7 bases, and 4 bases lay in between. This CDR3 is built from 11 residues.